This T cell receptor (beta chain) derives from a study of PD-L1 blockade in urothelial cancer. Study details: Bladder-origin urothelial cancer in males covered about 85% of the 29 patients. Blood drawn 3 weeks (second dose) and 6 weeks after treatment start was analyzed.

Study conclusions and caveats: Durable-benefit patients had greater expansion of tumor-associated blood clones at 3 weeks.

Comments on this clone: What it binds is unknown. At one of its ends the junction is not consistent with the germline gene, which may arise from a read error.

CDR3 length: 15 residues. The germline V gene encodes CDR1 MNHEY and CDR2 SVGAGI. The assay was immunoSEQ multiplex PCR, and TCRdb's table has in-frame clones only and misses some. The table includes about 71,000 clones, 70% to 90% detected once. This clonotype was sampled from a man aged 55 to 70 with urothelial cancer. The specimen was PBMCs, collected around atezolizumab (anti-PD-L1) treatment. The V and J genes are TRBV6-5 and TRBJ1-2; TRBD1 aligns across 7 bases. The CDR3: CACRIGVRGQDGYTF. The DNA for the CDR3 is TGTGCCTGCAGAATTGGGGTTAGGGGGCAGGATGGCTACACCTTC.